This paragraph reports one T cell receptor (beta chain). The data were taken from a study of blood T cells in healthy people across ages. A second 7 to 11 cycle PCR used barcoded and J-beta primers. TCRdb re-analysed the 5' RACE reads in MiXCR, keeping a single row per CDR3 protein. The sample has around 1,900,000 distinct CDR3 sequences, roughly 43% seen once. The CDR3 totals 14 residues. The V end lost 0 bases, the J end lost 1 base, and 6 bases lay between the germline ends. Germline V lookup: CDR1 SGHTA, CDR2 FQGNSA. The TCR was taken from a human donor in good health. The source material was blood. This sequence joins TRBV7-2 and TRBJ2-5; no clear D gene. DNA for the CDR3: TGTGCCAGCAGCTTAGCGGTTGCCCAAGAGACCCAGTACTTC. It encodes CASSLAVAQETQYF.